The 20 T cell receptor beta chains in this list originate from one sample, sequenced in a study of blood T cell repertoires in COVID-19. Measured with immunoSEQ multiplex PCR; TCRdb has only the in-frame clones, and not every one. This table holds some 190,000 clones, approximately 85% found once. The sample comprised peripheral blood. These receptors were collected from a woman between 70 and 85 years old with active or convalescent COVID-19.

The chain has TRBV27 and TRBJ2-2; 13 positions match TRBD2. The J segment lost 2 bases and the V segment lost 5 bases, leaving 5 bases of the junction unmatched. The CDR3 is 17 amino acids. CDR1 is MNHEY and CDR2 is SMNVEV in the germline V gene (reference sequence). For the CDR3, the DNA is TGTGCCAGCAGTGCCCGACTAGCGGGAGGTAACACCGGGGAGCTGTTTTTT. Amino acid sequence: CASSARLAGGNTGELFF.

Only one count was recorded for this clone. This chain uses TRBV30 with TRBJ2-7, with TRBD2 as a possible D gene (6 bases). Germline V CDR1 and CDR2: GTSNPN, SVGIG (reference sequence). V shed 0 bases and J shed 5 bases, with 20 bases lying between them. The CDR3 has 16 amino acids. Written as DNA, the CDR3 is TGTGCCTGGAGTGTAAAGGTGGCAGGGAGGTTTCACGAGCAGTACTTC. Protein product: CAWSVKVAGRFHEQYF.

V gene TRBV18 combines with J gene TRBJ2-3; possible D gene TRBD2, 5 bases. V lost 8 bases and J lost 1, with 19 bases in between. The CDR3 is made up of 16 amino acids. In germline, CDR1 is KGHSH, CDR2 LQKENI. As DNA, the CDR3 is TGTGCCAGCACAGCTCACCGGGCGGGCGGCACAGATACGCAGTATTTT. Translating it yields CASTAHRAGGTDTQYF.

This chain links TRBV6-5 with TRBJ2-2; 7 nucleotides line up with TRBD2. Trimming took 6 bases from V and 5 from J; bases not matched to a gene: 9. Looked up from germline, CDR1 is MNHEY and CDR2 is SVGAGI. The CDR3 has 15 residues. Here the CDR3 reads CASRPGGGLTGELFF. In DNA form, the CDR3 reads TGTGCCAGCAGGCCGGGGGGAGGGTTGACCGGGGAGCTGTTTTTT.

The V call is TRBV3-1 (or the pseudogene TRBV3-2), the J call TRBJ2-5; tentatively, D is TRBD2 (5 bases). The CDR3 consists of 14 residues. CDR1 and CDR2 (germline): LGHDT, YNNKEL (reference sequence). Trimming removed 7 bases from V and 1 base from J, with 13 bases in between. The CDR3 DNA follows: TGTGCCAGCACCCCCGCGGGTCGCCAAGAGACCCAGTACTTC. Protein sequence: CASTPAGRQETQYF.

The J gene is TRBJ1-4, the V gene TRBV7-9, with D tentatively TRBD1 (5 bases). Trimming took off 3 bases at V and 7 bases at J, with 15 bases between the two ends. This CDR3 spans 15 amino acids. CDR1 is SEHNR and CDR2 is FQNEAQ in the germline V gene (reference sequence). The chain's CDR3 is CASSLEGTGGEKLFF. The CDR3, as DNA: TGTGCCAGCAGCTTGGAGGGGACCGGAGGTGAAAAACTGTTTTTT.

V is TRBV7-2 and J is TRBJ1-5; D gene ambiguous. Germline CDR1 is SGHTA and CDR2 is FQGNSA. There are 15 residues in the CDR3. V lost 0 bases and J lost 0, with 6 bases in between. Here the CDR3 DNA reads TGTGCCAGCAGCTTAGCTCCGGGTAGCAATCAGCCCCAGCATTTT. Protein product: CASSLAPGSNQPQHF.

The chain couples TRBV7-6 to TRBJ1-1, with 9 bases lining up with TRBD1. Germline loops: CDR1 SGHVS, CDR2 FNYEAQ. Losses at the gene ends were 1 base for V and 5 bases for J; bases not matched to a gene: 8. This CDR3 comprises 16 residues. CDR3 loop: CASSLGGTGLDTEAFF. The CDR3 DNA follows: TGTGCCAGCAGCTTAGGTGGGACAGGGTTGGATACTGAAGCTTTCTTT.

The chain combines TRBV7-3 with TRBJ1-1; D gene uncertain. Germline CDR1 reads SGHTA; CDR2 reads FQGTGA. Trimming left V 1 base short and J 6 bases short, with 9 bases between. This CDR3 spans 13 amino acids. The CDR3 sequence is CASSLSRQAEAFF. In nucleotides, the CDR3 is TGTGCCAGCAGCTTAAGCCGACAAGCTGAAGCTTTCTTT.

This clone was counted only a few times. The CDR3 DNA reads as TGTGCCAGCAGCGTAGGGCGGGAGTTGATTTACAATGAGCAGTTCTTC. Its translation: CASSVGRELIYNEQFF. The chain carries TRBV9 and TRBJ2-1; TRBD2 aligns across 7 bases. J lost 4 bases, V lost 0 bases, and 7 bases had no gene match. The CDR3 runs 16 residues. The V gene's germline CDR1 is SGDLS and CDR2 YYNGEE.

The gene calls are TRBV20-1 and TRBJ2-5, with D possibly matching TRBD1 (6 bases). The CDR3 runs 11 residues. Germline values: CDR1 DFQATT, CDR2 SNEGSKA (reference sequence). Trimming removed 4 bases from V and 5 bases from J, with 8 bases in between. CDR3 DNA sequence: TGCAGTGCTACAGGGGAGGAGACCCAGTACTTC. As protein: CSATGEETQYF.

Remarks on this clone: This specimen includes other DNA sequences encoding the same CDR3. The gene calls are TRBV7-2 and TRBJ2-7; D gene unclear. V was trimmed by 1 base and J by 2 bases, leaving 12 bases between them. Germline V gene data show CDR1 as SGHTA and CDR2 as FQGNSA. CDR3 length: 15 residues. CDR3 region: CASSLVPGGAYEQYF. The CDR3 nucleotides are TGTGCCAGCAGCTTAGTCCCGGGTGGCGCCTACGAGCAGTACTTC.

The rearrangement joins TRBV7-3 to TRBJ1-4; 7 bases line up with TRBD1. Trimming cost V 7 bases and J 6 bases; bases outside gene matches: 14. Germline V lookup: CDR1 SGHTA, CDR2 FQGTGA. The CDR3 loop spans 16 amino acids. The CDR3 nucleotides are TGTGCCAGCACCTCCGCACGGGGCAGGGGGGATGAAAAACTGTTTTTT. Its protein is CASTSARGRGDEKLFF.

V gene TRBV5-4 combines with J gene TRBJ2-2, with 7 nucleotides matching TRBD1. There are 19 residues in the CDR3. The ends lost 0 bases at V and 0 bases at J; junction bases unmatched: 11. The germline gives CDR1 SGHNT, CDR2 YYREEE (reference sequence). For the CDR3, the DNA is TGTGCCAGCAGCTTGGATCCTCCGGGACAGATAGCGAACACCGGGGAGCTGTTTTTT. Its translation: CASSLDPPGQIANTGELFF.

The rearrangement links TRBV5-5 to TRBJ1-1, with D possibly TRBD1 on 5 matching bases. Germline V gene sequence: CDR1 SGHKS, CDR2 YYEKEE (reference sequence). Between the trimmed V and J ends, which lost 3 bases and 4 bases, there was a span of 16 bases. The CDR3 length is 15 residues. The CDR3 sequence: CASSSRTRQGTEAFF. The CDR3 DNA follows: TGTGCCAGCAGCTCCCGGACAAGACAAGGCACTGAAGCTTTCTTT. Combining the CDR3 with reference TRBV5-5 and TRBJ1-1 gives the whole variable domain DAGVTQSPTHLIKTRGQQVTLRCSPISGHKSVSWYQQVLGQGPQFIFQYYEKEERGRGNFPDRFSARQFPNYSSELNVNALLLGDSALYLCASSSRTRQGTEAFFGQGTRLTVV.

CDR3: CSASKGLAGAGQYF. The CDR3 DNA follows: TGCAGTGCTAGTAAAGGACTAGCGGGAGCGGGGCAGTACTTC. This chain connects TRBV20-1 to TRBJ2-7; 13 nucleotides align to TRBD2. Germline V gene lookup returns CDR1 DFQATT and CDR2 SNEGSKA (reference sequence). The CDR3 extends over 14 amino acids. The trim removed 3 bases at V and 9 bases at J, leaving 8 bases unmatched.

The J gene is TRBJ2-3, the V gene TRBV5-1, with TRBD2 matching 12 bases. Trimming at V came to 4 bases and at J to 6 bases, leaving 12 bases not matched to a gene. The CDR3 is 17 amino acids. The V gene's germline CDR1 is SGHRS and CDR2 YFSETQ. The CDR3 DNA sequence: TGCGCCAGCAGCCCCCGGTTGACTAGCGGGAGAGGTGATACGCAGTATTTT. Translated, it gives CASSPRLTSGRGDTQYF. Filled out from reference TRBV5-1 and TRBJ2-3, the complete variable domain reads KAGVTQTPRYLIKTRGQQVTLSCSPISGHRSVSWYQQTPGQGLQFLFEYFSETQRNKGNFPGRFSGRQFSNSRSEMNVSTLELGDSALYLCASSPRLTSGRGDTQYFGPGTRLTVL.

The chain combines TRBV6-1 with TRBJ2-3; possibly TRBD2 for D (6 bases). V lost 4 bases to trimming and J lost 6 bases, with 23 bases between them. The CDR3 has 17 amino acids. Germline CDR1 and CDR2: MNHNS and SASEGT. The CDR3 nucleotides read TGTGCCAGCAGTGCAGGGACTTCCGGTAATCTGAGGGATACGCAGTATTTT. Encoded protein: CASSAGTSGNLRDTQYF.

This clone was seen more than once but under ten times. The rearrangement links TRBV5-1 to TRBJ1-6; D remains unclear. Trimming stripped 1 base from V and 7 bases from J, with 6 bases between. The CDR3 has 13 residues. Germline V gene data show CDR1 as SGHRS and CDR2 as YFSETQ. CDR3 sequence reads: CASSLNRNSPLHF. CDR3 sequence (DNA): TGCGCCAGCAGCTTGAACAGAAATTCACCCCTCCACTTT.

The rearrangement links TRBV5-1 to TRBJ2-1; 8 bases agree with TRBD2. Germline V gene data show CDR1 as SGHRS and CDR2 as YFSETQ. V lost 5 bases, J lost 7 bases, and 8 bases stayed unmatched. The CDR3 loop spans 14 amino acids. CDR3 bases: TGCGCCAGCAGAGGCAGCGGGAGCGTAAATGAGCAGTTCTTC. Protein sequence: CASRGSGSVNEQFF.